These 8 T cell receptor beta chains originate from one sample sequenced in a study of T cells expressing NK-cell markers. TCRdb derives one entry per CDR3 protein from the 5' RACE reads, leaving out DNA. This sample's clone table lists approximately 170,000 distinct CDR3 sequences. The sequencing sample was made of blood T cells: a sorted CD56 or NKG2C T cell subset, CD4+ or CD8+ T cells, or bulk PBMC T cells (not recorded which). Receptors originate from a man aged 18-75 years in good health.

This chain connects TRBV19 to TRBJ2-2; the TRBD1 assignment by TCRdb is unverifiable without DNA. The CDR3 is 14 amino acids. Germline loops: CDR1 LNHDA, CDR2 SQIVND (reference sequence). The CDR3 sequence is CASTDALETGELFF.

The chain has TRBV7-8 and TRBJ2-1; the TCRdb D gene call, TRBD2, has no DNA to confirm it. Germline V gives CDR1 SGHVS, CDR2 FQNEAQ. CDR3 length: 14 residues. CDR3 sequence: CASSWSGGVREQFF.

This chain joins TRBV7-9 and TRBJ1-3; the TRBD1 assignment by TCRdb is unverifiable without DNA. CDR1 and CDR2 (germline): SEHNR, FQNEAQ (reference sequence). The CDR3 runs 14 residues. CDR3 sequence reads: CAGGTGSSGNTIYF.

The chain employs TRBV13 and TRBJ2-1; TCRdb selects TRBD2, and the lack of DNA leaves this call unchecked. Germline values: CDR1 PRHDT, CDR2 FYEKMQ (reference sequence). The CDR3 runs 16 residues. The CDR3 region is CASSSRAARSYNEQFF.

V gene TRBV6-5 combines with J gene TRBJ1-5. The CDR3 consists of 15 residues. The germline gives CDR1 MNHEY, CDR2 SVGAGI. The CDR3 sequence is CASSYSFYDNQPQHF.

This chain uses TRBV6-2 or TRBV6-3 with TRBJ2-7; TCRdb's D call of TRBD2 is untestable without DNA. Germline V gene data show CDR1 as MNHEY and CDR2 as SVGEGT. This CDR3 is 15 amino acids long. The CDR3 region is CASRQSGGDSYEQYF.

The CDR3 here is CASSYSNRRPSSYEQYF. The V and J genes are TRBV6-5 and TRBJ2-7. The CDR3 sequence is 17 residues long. CDR1 and CDR2 (germline): MNHEY, SVGAGI.

This rearrangement joins TRBV28 to TRBJ2-3. This CDR3 is built from 15 residues. Germline CDR1 is MDHEN and CDR2 is SYDVKM. The CDR3 sequence: CASSLSGIGTDTQYF.